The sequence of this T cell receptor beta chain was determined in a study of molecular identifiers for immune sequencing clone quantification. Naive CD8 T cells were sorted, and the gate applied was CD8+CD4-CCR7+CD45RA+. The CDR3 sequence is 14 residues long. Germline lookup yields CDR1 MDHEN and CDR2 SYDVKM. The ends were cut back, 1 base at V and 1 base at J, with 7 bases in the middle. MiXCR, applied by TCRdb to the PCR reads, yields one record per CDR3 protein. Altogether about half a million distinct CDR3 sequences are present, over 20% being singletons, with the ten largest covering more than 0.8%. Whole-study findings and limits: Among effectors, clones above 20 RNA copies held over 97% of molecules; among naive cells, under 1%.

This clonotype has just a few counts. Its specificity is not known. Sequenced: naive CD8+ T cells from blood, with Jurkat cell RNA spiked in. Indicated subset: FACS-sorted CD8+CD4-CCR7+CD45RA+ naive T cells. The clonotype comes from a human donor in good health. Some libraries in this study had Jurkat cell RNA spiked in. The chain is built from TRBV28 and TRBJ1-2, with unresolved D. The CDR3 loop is CASSLLLLNYGYTF. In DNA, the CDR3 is TGTGCCAGCAGTTTATTGCTCCTTAACTATGGCTACACCTTC.